These 30 T cell receptor beta chains came from one sample sequenced in a study of a mutant IDH1 vaccine in newly diagnosed glioma. Produced via immunoSEQ multiplex PCR; TCRdb's table is partial and in-frame only. The table includes some 31,000 clones, 80% to 85% detected once. Time point of the sample: week 47, end of study. All doses held 300 ug of mutant IDH1 20-mer peptide, with topical imiquimod. These receptors have no known antigen. The input for sequencing was PBMCs, taken from a glioma patient whose treatment included an IDH1 peptide vaccine. All receptors come from a man aged 25 to 40 with glioma.

The chain employs TRBV5-4 and TRBJ2-5; TRBD2 might be the D (6 bases). Germline CDR1 and CDR2: SGHNT and YYREEE (reference sequence). CDR3 length equals 16 residues. With 0 bases removed from V and 4 bases from J, the gap between germline ends came to 16 bases. The CDR3 bases are TGTGCCAGCAGCTTGGGGGCGGGGCGGGCAGGAGAGACCCAGTACTTC. Translating it yields CASSLGAGRAGETQYF.

This rearrangement joins TRBV5-8 to TRBJ2-6; 9 nucleotides align to TRBD2. CDR1 SGHTS and CDR2 YDEGEE come from the germline V gene. The CDR3 length is 18 residues. Trimming cost V 0 bases and J 2 bases; bases outside gene matches: 6. CDR3 loop: CASSLASREGTGANVLTF. CDR3 sequence (DNA): TGTGCCAGCAGCTTGGCCTCGCGGGAGGGAACTGGGGCCAACGTCCTGACTTTC. Based on the CDR3 plus reference TRBV5-8 and TRBJ2-6, the full variable domain is EAGVTQSPTHLIKTRGQQATLRCSPISGHTSVYWYQQALGLGLQFLLWYDEGEERNRGNFPPRFSGRQFPNYSSELNVNALELEDSALYLCASSLASREGTGANVLTFGAGSRLTVL.

DNA of the CDR3: TGTGCCAGCAGCACGGACAGGTCGACTGAAGCTTTCTTT. This gives the protein CASSTDRSTEAFF. The chain links TRBV7-8 to TRBJ1-1; 7 nucleotides line up with TRBD1. Trimming took 5 bases from V and 5 from J; bases not matched to a gene: 5. The CDR3 is 13 amino acids. Germline CDR1 reads SGHVS; CDR2 reads FQNEAQ.

This chain uses TRBV2 with TRBJ1-3; D is undetermined. Germline-derived CDR1 and CDR2 are SNHLY and FYNNEI. The CDR3 contains 14 residues. V was cut by 5 bases and J by 1 base, with 9 bases left in between. CDR3 nucleotide sequence: TGTGCCAGCAGTATTTACACTTCTGGAAACACCATATATTTT. Protein product: CASSIYTSGNTIYF. Full variable domain (outside the CDR3, taken from reference TRBV2 and TRBJ1-3): EPEVTQTPSHQVTQMGQEVILRCVPISNHLYFYWYRQILGQKVEFLVSFYNNEISEKSEIFDDQFSVERPDGSNFTLKIRSTKLEDSAMYFCASSIYTSGNTIYFGEGSWLTVV.

The table lists this clone with a count of one. Written as DNA, the CDR3 is TGTGCCAGCAGAAGGGACAGCCTAGCTAACTATGGCTACACCTTC. Translated, it gives CASRRDSLANYGYTF. The rearrangement uses TRBV27 and TRBJ1-2; 7 bases line up with TRBD1. This CDR3 spans 15 amino acids. Trimming at V came to 6 bases and at J to 0 bases, leaving 7 bases not matched to a gene. CDR1 is MNHEY and CDR2 is SMNVEV in the germline V gene (reference sequence).

This sequence joins TRBV29-1 and TRBJ2-2; D gene unclear. The CDR3 is made up of 12 amino acids. The germline gives CDR1 SQVTM, CDR2 ANQGSEA. V lost 3 bases and J lost 6, with 8 bases in between. CDR3 sequence: CSVDGGAGELFF. The CDR3 DNA reads as TGCAGCGTTGATGGTGGGGCCGGGGAGCTGTTTTTT.

The chain couples TRBV6-5 to TRBJ2-1; TRBD2 matches 8 bases. Germline V gene lookup returns CDR1 MNHEY and CDR2 SVGAGI. This CDR3 comprises 15 residues. The V gene end was trimmed by 3 bases and the J gene end by 7 bases; junction bases not matched to a gene: 8. This CDR3 reads CASSYAGRVGNEQFF. For the CDR3, the DNA is TGTGCCAGCAGTTATGCCGGGAGGGTCGGGAATGAGCAGTTCTTC.

The chain joins TRBV5-1 to TRBJ2-7; D not resolved. Germline V gives CDR1 SGHRS, CDR2 YFSETQ. V was shortened by 4 bases and J by 3 bases, with 14 bases between the two germline ends. The CDR3 runs to 14 residues. As DNA, the CDR3 is TGCGCCAGCAGCCCTTCCGCTACTTTCTACGAGCAGTACTTC. This encodes CASSPSATFYEQYF.

The genes are TRBV6-5 and TRBJ2-5; perhaps TRBD1 as D (6 bases). Germline V gene lookup returns CDR1 MNHEY and CDR2 SVGAGI. This CDR3 contains 15 residues. The V gene lost 2 bases and the J gene lost 1 base, with 11 bases spanning the gap. CDR3 bases: TGTGCCAGCAGTTACAGTGGGGGCCTCCAAGAGACCCAGTACTTC. Translated: CASSYSGGLQETQYF.

The chain joins TRBV14 to TRBJ1-1; possibly TRBD1 for D (5 bases). Trimming removed 3 bases from V and 3 bases from J, with 14 bases in between. CDR1 and CDR2 (germline): SGHDN, FVKESK. The CDR3 spans 15 residues. CDR3: CASSQNVGGDTEAFF. In DNA form, the CDR3 reads TGTGCCAGCAGCCAGAATGTGGGGGGTGACACTGAAGCTTTCTTT.

The V gene is TRBV7-2, the J gene TRBJ2-5; D is unresolved. V gave up 5 bases and J gave up 3 bases, with 13 bases separating them. Germline V CDR1 and CDR2: SGHTA, FQGNSA. CDR3 length: 14 amino acids. CDR3 coding DNA: TGTGCCAGCAGCACCCGGGTTGGGGAAGAGACCCAGTACTTC. This codes for CASSTRVGEETQYF.

The chain combines TRBV6-1 with TRBJ2-5; D uncertain. Trimming removed 10 bases at V and 5 bases at J, with 11 bases between. Germline V lookup: CDR1 MNHNS, CDR2 SASEGT. CDR3 length: 11 amino acids. The CDR3 protein is CATTIEETQYF. DNA for the CDR3: TGTGCCACCACGATTGAGGAGACCCAGTACTTC.

V usage is TRBV6-6 and J usage is TRBJ2-1; 8 nucleotides line up with TRBD2. Germline V gene lookup returns CDR1 MNHNY and CDR2 SVGAGI (reference sequence). The CDR3 consists of 12 residues. Trimming cost V 0 bases and J 14 bases; bases outside gene matches: 3. The CDR3 here is CASSYSGREEFF. The CDR3 DNA is TGTGCCAGCAGTTACTCGGGGCGGGAGGAGTTCTTC.

The chain joins TRBV5-1 to TRBJ2-2, with 7 bases fitting TRBD2. The germline CDR1 and CDR2 sequences are SGHRS and YFSETQ. CDR3 length: 17 residues. The V gene end was trimmed by 6 bases and the J gene end by 3 bases; junction bases not matched to a gene: 14. CDR3 sequence: CASNPRGAGADTGELFF. DNA of the CDR3: TGCGCCAGCAATCCCCGGGGCGCGGGAGCCGACACCGGGGAGCTGTTTTTT.

The rearrangement joins TRBV19 to TRBJ1-2; TRBD1 matches at 7 bases. The CDR3 loop spans 16 amino acids. The junction had 17 bases not matched to a gene; V was cut back by 5 bases and J by 8 bases. Germline-derived CDR1 and CDR2 are LNHDA and SQIVND (reference sequence). DNA for the CDR3: TGTGCCAGTAGTGAGGGGGATGGGACAGCCGGACGGGGCTACACCTTC. It is translated as CASSEGDGTAGRGYTF.

V gene TRBV2 combines with J gene TRBJ1-2; maybe TRBD1 (6 bases). In germline, CDR1 is SNHLY, CDR2 FYNNEI. This CDR3 region has 16 residues. The V end lost 1 base, the J end lost 1 base, and 13 bases lay between the germline ends. CDR3 region: CASSEVRTAINYGYTF. CDR3 nucleotides: TGTGCCAGCAGTGAAGTCCGGACAGCTATTAACTATGGCTACACCTTC. Full variable domain (missing parts from reference TRBV2 and TRBJ1-2): EPEVTQTPSHQVTQMGQEVILRCVPISNHLYFYWYRQILGQKVEFLVSFYNNEISEKSEIFDDQFSVERPDGSNFTLKIRSTKLEDSAMYFCASSEVRTAINYGYTFGSGTRLTVV.

The genes are TRBV6-1 and TRBJ2-3; D perhaps matches TRBD1 (6 bases). V was trimmed by 2 bases and J by 7 bases, leaving 10 bases between them. Germline V gene data show CDR1 as MNHNS and CDR2 as SASEGT. There are 13 residues in the CDR3. The CDR3 reads CASSEIRGYTQYF. CDR3 in DNA: TGTGCCAGCAGTGAAATCAGGGGATATACGCAGTATTTT.

V and J are TRBV4-3 and TRBJ1-5; D is unclear. Trimming removed 2 bases from V and 4 bases from J, with 9 bases in between. Looked up from germline, CDR1 is LGHNA and CDR2 is YSLEER. This CDR3 is 14 amino acids long. This chain's CDR3 is CASSQNSANQPQHF. The CDR3 coding sequence is TGCGCCAGCAGCCAAAATTCGGCAAATCAGCCCCAGCATTTT.

The sample holds one count of this clone. The V and J genes are TRBV19 and TRBJ2-7; D might be TRBD1 (5 bases). From germline, CDR1 is LNHDA and CDR2 SQIVND (reference sequence). The CDR3 is 14 residues long. V shed 5 bases and J shed 2 bases, with 13 bases lying between them. The CDR3 DNA follows: TGTGCCAGTAGTTCGGTCACAGGAACCTACGAGCAGTACTTC. This sequence encodes CASSSVTGTYEQYF. Together with reference TRBV19 and TRBJ2-7, the CDR3 gives the full variable domain: DGGITQSPKYLFRKEGQNVTLSCEQNLNHDAMYWYRQDPGQGLRLIYYSQIVNDFQKGDIAEGYSVSREKKESFPLTVTSAQKNPTAFYLCASSSVTGTYEQYFGPGTRLTVT.

The chain couples TRBV27 to TRBJ2-7, with D perhaps TRBD1 (5 bases). CDR3 size: 13 residues. V dropped 5 bases and J dropped 0 bases, with 8 bases sitting between them. From germline, CDR1 is MNHEY and CDR2 SMNVEV (reference sequence). CDR3 coding DNA: TGTGCCAGCAGTCAGGGAAGCTCCTACGAGCAGTACTTC. Its translation is CASSQGSSYEQYF.

V is TRBV5-4 and J is TRBJ2-3; 10 positions agree with TRBD2. After removal of 8 bases from V and 1 base from J, the junction contained 13 bases not matched to a gene. CDR3 length: 17 residues. Germline loops: CDR1 SGHNT, CDR2 YYREEE (reference sequence). CDR3 sequence (DNA): TGTGCCAGTAAGTGGGCCCCTAGCGGGAGCGGCACAGATACGCAGTATTTT. It encodes CASKWAPSGSGTDTQYF.

The V call is TRBV30, the J call TRBJ1-2, with no clear D. There are 13 residues in the CDR3. Germline V gene data show CDR1 as GTSNPN and CDR2 as SVGIG (reference sequence). V was cut by 0 bases and J by 8 bases, with 13 bases left in between. In DNA form, the CDR3 reads TGTGCCTGGAGTGTAGGGAGAACTAACGGCTACACCTTC. Translating gives CAWSVGRTNGYTF.

The chain links TRBV27 to TRBJ2-5, with a tentative D call TRBD1 (5 bases). Trimming pared 2 bases from V and 2 bases from J, leaving 12 bases between. CDR1 is MNHEY and CDR2 is SMNVEV in the germline V gene (reference sequence). The length of the CDR3 is 15 residues. Here the CDR3 reads CASSLQGVPQETQYF. The CDR3 DNA follows: TGTGCCAGCAGTTTACAGGGTGTCCCACAAGAGACCCAGTACTTC.

In this sample, this clone turned up once. The V gene is TRBV6-1, the J gene TRBJ2-7; TRBD2 matches 8 bases. V lost 3 bases to trimming and J lost 0 bases; unmatched junction nucleotides: 4. The CDR3 is made up of 15 amino acids. Germline V gives CDR1 MNHNS, CDR2 SASEGT. CDR3 sequence reads: CASSDERGFSYEQYF. The CDR3 DNA follows: TGTGCCAGCAGTGATGAGCGGGGGTTCTCCTACGAGCAGTACTTC.

The table lists this clone with a few counts. One end of the junction fails to match germline, which may point to a read error. The rearrangement links TRBV18 to TRBJ2-7; 7 nucleotides align to TRBD1. The CDR3 consists of 16 residues. Germline loops: CDR1 KGHSH, CDR2 LQKENI. The CDR3 here is CASSPVGQAEPYPQDF. DNA for the CDR3: TGTGCCAGCTCACCGGTCGGACAGGCGGAGCCTTACCCCCAGGACTTC.

The chain couples TRBV10-3 to TRBJ2-3; tentatively, D is TRBD1 (8 bases). Looked up from germline, CDR1 is ENHRY and CDR2 is SYGVKD. The V and J ends lost 10 bases and 5 bases respectively, with 19 bases between them. This CDR3 has 14 amino acids. The CDR3 reads CATLDREGGDTQYF. The CDR3 DNA reads as TGTGCCACCCTGGACAGGGAGGGAGGAGATACGCAGTATTTT.

This clone has more than one count but fewer than ten. The rearrangement joins TRBV10-1 to TRBJ1-1; D is ambiguous. CDR3 length: 13 residues. Trimming removed 3 bases from V and 1 base from J, with 6 bases in between. Germline-derived CDR1 and CDR2 are WNHNN and SYGVQD (reference sequence). The CDR3 loop reads CASSEGGNTEAFF. DNA of the CDR3: TGCGCCAGCAGTGAAGGTGGGAACACTGAAGCTTTCTTT.

V is TRBV19 and J is TRBJ1-1, with D unclear. This CDR3 is built from 14 residues. The germline CDR1 and CDR2 sequences are LNHDA and SQIVND (reference sequence). The V gene lost 6 bases and the J gene lost 1 base, with 12 bases spanning the gap. CDR3 DNA: TGTGCCAGTAGCCCGGGCAGTTCGAACACTGAAGCTTTCTTT. Protein: CASSPGSSNTEAFF.

This chain links TRBV30 with TRBJ1-4; TRBD1 matches at 7 bases. Germline values: CDR1 GTSNPN, CDR2 SVGIG (reference sequence). This CDR3 is built from 16 residues. Trimming cost V 2 bases and J 6 bases; bases outside gene matches: 12. CDR3 in DNA: TGTGCCTGGAGTACCGAAGGGACAGCCTATGATGAAAAACTGTTTTTT. Translation: CAWSTEGTAYDEKLFF.

The chain uses TRBV5-1 and TRBJ1-1; D might be TRBD1 (5 bases). The CDR3 sequence is 15 residues long. V shed 4 bases and J shed 3 bases, with 16 bases lying between them. The germline gives CDR1 SGHRS, CDR2 YFSETQ. In nucleotides, the CDR3 is TGCGCCAGCAGCACGGGGGAGGGGTTGGACACTGAAGCTTTCTTT. The encoded protein is CASSTGEGLDTEAFF.